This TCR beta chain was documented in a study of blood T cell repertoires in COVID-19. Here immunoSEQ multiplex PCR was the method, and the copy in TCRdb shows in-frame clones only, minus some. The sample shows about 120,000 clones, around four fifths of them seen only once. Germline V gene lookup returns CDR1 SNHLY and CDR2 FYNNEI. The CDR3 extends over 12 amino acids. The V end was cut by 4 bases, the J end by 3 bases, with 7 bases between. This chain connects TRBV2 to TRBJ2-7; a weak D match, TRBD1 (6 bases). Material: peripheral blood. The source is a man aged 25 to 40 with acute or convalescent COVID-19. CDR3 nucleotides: TGTGCCAGCAGTGCGGACAGCTACGAGCAGTACGTC. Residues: CASSADSYEQYV.